This is a list of T cell receptor beta chains from one sample in a study of regulatory T cells in long-lasting Graves disease. In TCRdb, the multiplex PCR reads were re-called with MiXCR into one record per CDR3 protein. Of around 500,000 distinct CDR3 sequences in the sample, less than 25% were seen once. This specimen consisted of peripheral blood mononuclear cells (PBMCs), obtained when the disease was refractory, from a patient treated with antithyroid drugs. Receptors were obtained from a female donor with Graves disease. CDR3s include the opening cysteine and the closing phenylalanine or tryptophan. D genes are given only for firm matches. Some rows have no size entry. The others give once, few or many, or a class for an expanded clone.

d_gene	len	v_gene	abundance	j_gene	CDR3aa	CDR3nt
TRBD1	13	TRBV28	many	TRBJ1-1	CAYSGGVNTEAFF	TGTGCTTACTCAGGGGGCGTGAACACTGAAGCTTTCTTT
-	13	TRBV28	many	TRBJ1-5	CASGRGRNQPQHF	TGTGCCAGCGGTCGGGGGCGCAATCAGCCCCAGCATTTT
TRBD1	13	TRBV11-2	few	TRBJ1-2	CASSGDRASGYTF	TGTGCCAGCAGCGGAGACAGGGCCTCTGGCTACACCTTC
-	14	TRBV27	many	TRBJ2-2	CASSLGIGTGELFF	TGTGCCAGCAGTTTAGGAATCGGCACCGGGGAGCTGTTTTTT
TRBD1	17	TRBV2	many	TRBJ2-6	CASAWDRGTSGANVLTF	TGTGCCAGCGCCTGGGACAGAGGCACCTCTGGGGCCAACGTCCTGACTTTC
-	15	TRBV2	-	TRBJ2-3	CASRETGTRTDTQYF	TGTGCCAGCAGGGAGACAGGAACCCGCACAGATACGCAGTATTTT
TRBD2	13	TRBV29-1	many	TRBJ2-7	CSVAGLAGYEQYF	TGCAGCGTGGCGGGACTAGCGGGCTACGAGCAGTACTTC
TRBD2	15	TRBV12-3/TRBV12-4	-	TRBJ2-2	CASSWTSGRSGELFF	TGTGCCAGCAGTTGGACTAGCGGGAGAAGCGGGGAGCTGTTTTTT
TRBD1	13	TRBV5-4	-	TRBJ2-7	CASRGGQGVEQYF	TGTGCCAGCAGAGGAGGACAGGGTGTCGAGCAGTACTTC
TRBD1	14	TRBV27	many	TRBJ2-7	CASSVGQGAPEQYF	TGTGCCAGCAGTGTGGGACAGGGGGCGCCCGAGCAGTACTTC
-	15	TRBV5-1	-	TRBJ2-2	CASSFELAGTGELFF	TGCGCCAGCAGCTTTGAATTAGCAGGCACCGGGGAGCTGTTTTTT
TRBD2	13	TRBV29-1	many	TRBJ2-2	CSVRTSGTGELFF	TGCAGCGTGCGAACTAGCGGAACCGGGGAGCTGTTTTTT
TRBD1	16	TRBV5-1	-	TRBJ2-5	CASSSGDRGSGETQYF	TGCGCCAGCAGCAGCGGGGACAGGGGGTCCGGGGAGACCCAGTACTTC
-	15	TRBV19	few	TRBJ1-6	CASTFVGVGDSPLHF	TGTGCCAGTACCTTCGTCGGTGTCGGGGATTCACCCCTCCACTTT
TRBD2	15	TRBV20-1	-	TRBJ2-5	CSARDLAGGPETQYF	TGCAGTGCTAGAGATTTAGCGGGAGGGCCGGAGACCCAGTACTTC
-	16	TRBV7-9	-	TRBJ1-1	CASSQIVITANTEAFF	TGTGCCAGCAGCCAGATAGTAATTACAGCGAACACTGAAGCTTTCTTT
-	14	TRBV5-1	-	TRBJ1-6	CASRETAYNSPLHF	TGCGCCAGCAGAGAGACAGCCTATAATTCACCCCTCCACTTT
-	15	TRBV20-1	few	TRBJ2-4	CSASDPSGAKNIQYF	TGCAGTGCTAGTGACCCCAGTGGAGCCAAAAACATTCAGTACTTC
-	15	TRBV28	many	TRBJ1-4	CASSFSFRPSEKLFF	TGTGCCAGCAGTTTCTCCTTTCGACCAAGTGAAAAACTGTTTTTT
-	14	TRBV9	many	TRBJ1-2	CASSVAADGYGYTF	TGTGCCAGCAGCGTTGCGGCAGACGGCTATGGCTACACCTTC
-	16	TRBV19	many	TRBJ2-5	CASSIDGRLFQETQYF	TGTGCCAGTAGTATAGATGGGCGGCTTTTCCAAGAGACCCAGTACTTC
-	13	TRBV3-1	many	TRBJ2-5	CASSRRAQETQYF	TGTGCCAGCAGCCGACGAGCACAAGAGACCCAGTACTTC
-	13	TRBV27	few	TRBJ2-7	CASSSGAGNEQYF	TGTGCCAGCAGTTCGGGGGCCGGGAACGAGCAGTACTTC
TRBD2	17	TRBV6-1	many	TRBJ2-5	CASSTLSSGRNQETQYF	TGTGCCAGCAGCACTTTATCTAGCGGGAGGAACCAAGAGACCCAGTACTTC
TRBD1	20	TRBV7-6	-	TRBJ1-3	CASSLRSAGTGFLTGNTIYF	TGTGCCAGCAGCTTACGAAGCGCCGGGACAGGGTTTCTCACTGGAAACACCATATATTTT
TRBD1	19	TRBV7-8	many	TRBJ1-2	CASNLERFPGDRALDDYTF	TGTGCCAGCAATCTAGAGCGGTTCCCCGGAGACAGGGCTTTAGACGACTACACCTTC
-	15	TRBV12-3/TRBV12-4	many	TRBJ2-5	CASSGSGGTTETQYF	TGTGCCAGCAGCGGTTCCGGGGGGACAACAGAGACCCAGTACTTC
-	13	TRBV30	-	TRBJ1-1	CACNRASDTEAFF	TGTGCCTGCAACAGGGCCTCGGACACTGAAGCTTTCTTT
-	16	TRBV11-2	many	TRBJ2-7	CASSRVRVDRPYEQYF	TGTGCCAGCAGCAGGGTACGCGTGGACCGCCCATACGAGCAGTACTTC
TRBD1	15	TRBV28	many	TRBJ1-2	CASSTRDRLRDGYTF	TGTGCCAGCAGTACGAGGGACAGGTTAAGGGATGGCTACACCTTC
TRBD1	15	TRBV28	few	TRBJ1-5	CASRYDRGHNQPQHF	TGTGCCAGCAGGTACGACAGGGGACACAATCAGCCCCAGCATTTT
-	14	TRBV7-9	-	TRBJ2-3	CASSFIAQSDTQYF	TGTGCCAGCAGCTTTATCGCCCAATCAGATACGCAGTATTTT
-	14	TRBV29-1	few	TRBJ2-5	CSAEPPGLQETQYF	TGCAGCGCGGAACCTCCGGGACTCCAAGAGACCCAGTACTTC
TRBD2	15	TRBV9	-	TRBJ2-7	CASSVGLAGVGEQYF	TGTGCCAGCAGCGTAGGACTAGCGGGAGTGGGGGAGCAGTACTTC
-	15	TRBV15	few	TRBJ1-1	CATSRDGGLNTEASF	TGTGCCACCAGCAGAGATGGGGGGCTGAACACTGAAGCTTCCTTT
-	13	TRBV6-5	few	TRBJ1-5	CASSYSAGQPQHF	TGTGCCAGCAGTTACTCGGCGGGTCAGCCCCAGCATTTT
-	11	TRBV20-1	many	TRBJ2-7	CSAGASYEQYF	TGCAGTGCGGGAGCTTCCTACGAGCAGTACTTC
-	11	TRBV28	many	TRBJ1-2	CASSLSEDYTF	TGTGCCAGCAGTTTATCTGAGGACTACACCTTC
-	14	TRBV6-2/TRBV6-3	many	TRBJ1-5	CASSHRVGNQPQHF	TGTGCCAGCAGTCACAGGGTTGGCAATCAGCCCCAGCATTTT
-	13	TRBV6-1	few	TRBJ1-2	CASTQDGIYGYTF	TGTGCCAGCACCCAGGACGGGATCTATGGCTACACCTTC
-	13	TRBV20-1	-	TRBJ2-3	CSATRGNTDTQYF	TGCAGTGCTACCCGCGGGAATACAGATACGCAGTATTTT
-	16	TRBV29-1	many	TRBJ1-4	CSASGGRGSSNEKLFF	TGCAGCGCGTCAGGTGGCAGGGGAAGCTCTAATGAAAAACTGTTTTTT
-	13	TRBV6-2/TRBV6-3	-	TRBJ2-1	CASTRPGVSEQFF	TGTGCCAGCACCCGCCCTGGAGTCAGTGAGCAGTTCTTC
TRBD2	16	TRBV9	-	TRBJ2-7	CASSADPGLAGALTYF	TGTGCCAGCAGCGCAGATCCGGGACTAGCGGGAGCCTTGACGTACTTC
TRBD2	14	TRBV28	many	TRBJ2-7	CASSYSSGNYEQYF	TGTGCCAGCAGCTACTCTAGCGGGAACTACGAGCAGTACTTC
TRBD2	17	TRBV27	-	TRBJ2-2	CASSGNSGSSNTGELFF	TGTGCCAGCAGTGGGAATAGCGGGAGTTCCAACACCGGGGAGCTGTTTTTT
-	15	TRBV5-1	-	TRBJ1-5	CASSLVGARNQPRHF	TGCGCCAGCAGCTTGGTGGGCGCCCGCAATCAGCCCCGGCATTTT
-	13	TRBV28	few	TRBJ2-7	CASSFPGVYEQYF	TGTGCCAGCAGTTTTCCCGGGGTCTACGAGCAGTACTTC
-	13	TRBV28	many	TRBJ2-5	CASNSLGGQTQYF	TGTGCCAGCAACTCCCTGGGGGGACAGACCCAGTACTTC